One and the same sample provided the 21 T cell receptor beta chains below, sequenced in a study of cytomegalovirus exposure and HLA in healthy donors (dated by TCRdb to between 2016 and 2019). The library relied on the immunoSEQ multiplex PCR assay. This is the immuneACCESS table as TCRdb keeps it, with only in-frame sequences that have V and J called. A part of the clones is gone; compared with another copy, unresolved V genes explain less than half, and the rest is unexplained. The sample includes about 350,000 clones, with 75% to 90% observed a single time. The ten top clones hold approximately 1.1% of the sample. The sequencing input was PBMCs. The source of these receptors is a woman aged 25 to 45 in good health and CMV-seropositive.

In regard to this clone: The identical CDR3 is also encoded by other nucleotide sequences in the sample. V and J are TRBV29-1 and TRBJ2-7; 10 positions agree with TRBD1. This CDR3 is 12 amino acids long. Germline CDR1 reads SQVTM; CDR2 reads ANQGSEA. Trimming took 6 bases from V and 4 from J; bases not matched to a gene: 3. The CDR3 is CSVRDRGYEQYF. The CDR3 DNA follows: TGCAGCGTCCGGGACAGGGGATACGAGCAGTACTTC.

The gene calls are TRBV28 and TRBJ2-7, with 8 bases fitting TRBD1. The CDR3 consists of 16 residues. The ends lost 5 bases at V and 1 base at J; junction bases unmatched: 10. The V gene's germline CDR1 is MDHEN and CDR2 SYDVKM. In DNA, the CDR3 is TGTGCCAGCAGTCCCATGGACAGGGTGGGGTCCTACGAGCAGTACTTC. Its translation is CASSPMDRVGSYEQYF.

The genes are TRBV30 and TRBJ1-2, with a weak D call TRBD1 (6 bases). V was clipped by 2 bases and J by 5 bases, with 18 bases between them. The CDR3 is 15 amino acids. Germline loops: CDR1 GTSNPN, CDR2 SVGIG (reference sequence). The CDR3 loop reads CAWSPGTPAGYGYTF. In DNA form, the CDR3 reads TGTGCCTGGAGTCCCGGGACACCGGCGGGGTATGGCTACACCTTC.

CDR3 residues: CATSRELTSGANSPLHF. The CDR3 DNA is TGTGCCACCAGCAGAGAATTGACATCTGGGGCAAATTCACCCCTCCACTTT. The chain combines TRBV15 with TRBJ1-6, with a tentative D call TRBD1 (5 bases). Germline CDR1 LNHNV, CDR2 YYDKDF (reference sequence). Deletions cut 0 bases from V and 7 bases from J, with 16 bases between. The CDR3 length is 17 residues.

The genes are TRBV7-3 and TRBJ2-1; 9 bases fit TRBD1. Per germline, CDR1 SGHTA and CDR2 FQGTGA. The CDR3 totals 15 residues. The J segment lost 2 bases and the V segment lost 5 bases, leaving 4 bases of the junction unmatched. CDR3 bases: TGTGCCAGCAGCGAGGGACAGGGAGCCTACAATGAGCAGTTCTTC. As protein: CASSEGQGAYNEQFF.

This chain joins TRBV9 and TRBJ2-1; D might be TRBD2 (5 bases). Per germline, CDR1 SGDLS and CDR2 YYNGEE. V lost 4 bases to trimming and J lost 4 bases, with 12 bases between them. This CDR3 contains 14 residues. Written as DNA, the CDR3 is TGTGCCAGCAGCCCGGGGTCAGATTACAATGAGCAGTTCTTC. Protein product: CASSPGSDYNEQFF.

The chain has TRBV7-6 and TRBJ2-5; no clear D gene. Germline values: CDR1 SGHVS, CDR2 FNYEAQ. CDR3 length equals 13 residues. The V gene lost 5 bases and the J gene lost 5 bases, with 12 bases spanning the gap. The CDR3 is CASSLVVGETQYF. In DNA form, the CDR3 reads TGTGCCAGCAGCCTAGTGGTCGGGGAGACCCAGTACTTC.

V gene TRBV5-4 combines with J gene TRBJ2-7; the D gene is possibly TRBD2 (6 bases). Germline V lookup: CDR1 SGHNT, CDR2 YYREEE (reference sequence). Trimming took off 4 bases at V and 3 bases at J, with 29 bases between the two ends. The CDR3 runs to 19 residues. CDR3 region: CASSPITWGVSRTIYEQYF. DNA of the CDR3: TGTGCCAGCAGCCCGATCACTTGGGGGGTCTCAAGAACCATCTACGAGCAGTACTTC.

The table lists this clone with a count of one. The chain has TRBV28 and TRBJ1-2; TRBD1 aligns across 7 bases. From germline, CDR1 is MDHEN and CDR2 SYDVKM. V lost 7 bases and J lost 4; bases outside the gene matches: 9. This CDR3 comprises 14 residues. The CDR3 loop is CASKKQGQGYGYTF. CDR3 nucleotide sequence: TGTGCCAGCAAGAAACAGGGGCAGGGCTATGGCTACACCTTC.

The gene calls are TRBV10-1 and TRBJ1-5; D gene unclear. The V and J ends lost 1 base and 0 bases respectively, with 25 bases between them. Germline V gene lookup returns CDR1 WNHNN and CDR2 SYGVQD (reference sequence). This CDR3 spans 21 amino acids. As DNA, the CDR3 is TGCGCCAGCAGTGAGTTATCCCGACCAGACCGAGGCCTTTATAGCAATCAGCCCCAGCATTTT. This encodes CASSELSRPDRGLYSNQPQHF.

V and J are TRBV4-3 and TRBJ2-7; TRBD2 aligns across 14 bases. With V trimmed by 3 bases and J by 2 bases, 3 bases remained unmatched. CDR1 and CDR2 (germline): LGHNA, YSLEER. The CDR3 length is 16 residues. The DNA for the CDR3 is TGCGCCAGCAGCCACGGGACTAGCGGGGGAACCTACGAGCAGTACTTC. Encoded protein: CASSHGTSGGTYEQYF.

The chain has TRBV20-1 and TRBJ1-5; the D gene is possibly TRBD1 (5 bases). Per the germline V gene, CDR1 is DFQATT and CDR2 is SNEGSKA (reference sequence). Trimming shortened V by 6 bases and J by 9 bases, and 9 bases separated the two germline ends. CDR3 length equals 10 residues. Here the CDR3 DNA reads TGCAGTGCCGGGGGTGGGCCCCAGCATTTT. This sequence encodes CSAGGGPQHF.

This clone was seen once. The CDR3 reads CASMKPGLASYEQYF. DNA of the CDR3: TGTGCCAGCATGAAACCCGGACTAGCATCCTACGAGCAGTACTTC. V usage is TRBV27 and J usage is TRBJ2-7, with TRBD2 matching 8 bases. This CDR3 is 15 amino acids long. With V trimmed by 7 bases and J by 1 base, 9 bases remained unmatched. The germline gives CDR1 MNHEY, CDR2 SMNVEV (reference sequence).

V is TRBV7-9 and J is TRBJ2-7; 8 nucleotides match TRBD1. CDR3 size: 13 residues. V was clipped by 8 bases and J by 7 bases; unmatched bases: 10. CDR1 is SEHNR, CDR2 FQNEAQ, per germline (reference sequence). The CDR3 nucleotides are TGTGCCAGCCGCGGACAGGGCTTAGAGGAGCAGTACTTC. As protein: CASRGQGLEEQYF.

The V and J genes are TRBV9 and TRBJ2-7; 8 bases match TRBD2. From germline, CDR1 is SGDLS and CDR2 YYNGEE. The junction had 15 bases not matched to a gene; V was cut back by 3 bases and J by 4 bases. This CDR3 has 17 amino acids. This CDR3 reads CASSETGLASRVYEQYF. The CDR3 DNA reads TGTGCCAGCAGCGAGACAGGACTAGCCTCGAGGGTGTACGAGCAGTACTTC.

This clone occurred a few times. The chain joins TRBV19 to TRBJ1-2; D is unclear. CDR3 length: 16 residues. In germline, CDR1 is LNHDA, CDR2 SQIVND (reference sequence). Trimming left V 6 bases short and J 8 bases short, with 25 bases between. CDR3 region: CASRGQASAETKGYTF. The CDR3 DNA sequence: TGTGCCAGTAGAGGGCAGGCTTCGGCCGAAACTAAGGGCTACACCTTC.

J is TRBJ1-1 and V is TRBV27, with D perhaps matching TRBD1 (5 bases). V was trimmed by 3 bases and J by 4 bases, leaving 9 bases between them. The V gene's germline CDR1 is MNHEY and CDR2 SMNVEV (reference sequence). CDR3 length equals 13 residues. The CDR3 DNA is TGTGCCAGCAGTTTTTTGGGGACCACTGAAGCTTTCTTT. It translates to CASSFLGTTEAFF.

The chain links TRBV6-6 to TRBJ1-1, with D perhaps TRBD1 (5 bases). The CDR3 is 13 residues long. Trimming stripped 11 bases from V and 0 bases from J, with 13 bases between. CDR1 and CDR2 from the germline V gene are MNHNY and SVGAGI (reference sequence). CDR3 in amino acids: CAGSRVMNTEAFF. In DNA, the CDR3 is TGTGCCGGATCCAGGGTCATGAACACTGAAGCTTTCTTT.

The gene calls are TRBV5-1 and TRBJ2-1; TRBD1 aligns across 7 bases. The CDR3 extends over 15 amino acids. V lost 0 bases to trimming and J lost 6 bases; unmatched junction nucleotides: 6. In germline, CDR1 is SGHRS, CDR2 YFSETQ. Here the CDR3 DNA reads TGCGCCAGCAGCTTGGCCGTCGGGACAGTCAATGAGCAGTTCTTC. This sequence encodes CASSLAVGTVNEQFF.

The chain couples TRBV2 to TRBJ1-4; D possibly corresponds to TRBD1 (5 bases). V lost 7 bases and J lost 8, with 17 bases in between. Germline CDR1 reads SNHLY; CDR2 reads FYNNEI. This CDR3 has 14 residues. The CDR3 DNA reads TGTGCCAGCATGGAGCCAGGACACGAAGAAAAACTGTTTTTT. This encodes CASMEPGHEEKLFF.

The chain carries TRBV7-9 and TRBJ2-3, with TRBD1 identical over 8 bases. The length of the CDR3 is 16 residues. Unmatched junction bases numbered 14, after V lost 5 bases and J lost 7 bases. The germline CDR1 and CDR2 sequences are SEHNR and FQNEAQ (reference sequence). In nucleotides, the CDR3 is TGTGCCAGCAGCCAACAGGGGGGCGCTGGACGTTATACGCAGTATTTT. Its protein product is CASSQQGGAGRYTQYF.